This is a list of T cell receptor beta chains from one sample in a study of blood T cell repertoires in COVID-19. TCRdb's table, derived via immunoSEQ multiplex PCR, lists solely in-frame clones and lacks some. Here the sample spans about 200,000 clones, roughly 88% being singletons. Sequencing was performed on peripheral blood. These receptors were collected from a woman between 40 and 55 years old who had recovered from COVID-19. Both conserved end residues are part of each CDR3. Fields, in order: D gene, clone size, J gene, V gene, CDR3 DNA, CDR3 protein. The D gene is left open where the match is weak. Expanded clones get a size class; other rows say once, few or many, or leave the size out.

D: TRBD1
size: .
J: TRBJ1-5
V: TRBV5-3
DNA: TGTGCCAGAAGCTTGGACAGGGGGCGTAATCAGCCCCAGCATTTT
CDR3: CARSLDRGRNQPQHF

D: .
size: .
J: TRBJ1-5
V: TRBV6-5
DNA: TGTGCCAGCAGTTACTCGAGGGCTAGCAATCAGCCCCAGCATTTT
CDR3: CASSYSRASNQPQHF

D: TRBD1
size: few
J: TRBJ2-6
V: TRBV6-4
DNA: TGTGCCAGCAGTGACGGGACAGGGGGCTCTGGGGCCAACGTCCTGACTTTC
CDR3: CASSDGTGGSGANVLTF

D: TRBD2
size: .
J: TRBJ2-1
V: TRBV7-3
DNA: TGTGCCAGCAGCTTCCGTCCAGCGGGAGTCTACAATGAGCAGTTCTTC
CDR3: CASSFRPAGVYNEQFF

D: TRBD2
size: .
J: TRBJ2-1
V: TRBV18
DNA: TGTGCCAGCTCACCACCTATCACTAGCGGGAGTTACAATGAGCAGTTCTTC
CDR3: CASSPPITSGSYNEQFF

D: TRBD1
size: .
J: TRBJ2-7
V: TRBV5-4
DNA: TGTGCCAGCAGCCCCCGAGGGGACAGGCCCTACGAGCAGTACTTC
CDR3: CASSPRGDRPYEQYF

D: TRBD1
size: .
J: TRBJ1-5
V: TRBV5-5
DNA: TGTGCCAGCAGCACGGGACAGGGAGGAGGTGGGCAGCCCCAGCATTTT
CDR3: CASSTGQGGGGQPQHF

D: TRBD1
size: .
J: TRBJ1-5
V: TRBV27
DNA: TGTGCCAGCAGTCCTCAACCCGGGACAGGGGGATTAGGGAGCAATCAGCCCCAGCATTTT
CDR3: CASSPQPGTGGLGSNQPQHF

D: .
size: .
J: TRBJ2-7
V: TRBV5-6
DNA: TGTGCCAGCAGCTTGTTAAGCCGACATAGCTCCTACGAGCAGTACTTC
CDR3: CASSLLSRHSSYEQYF

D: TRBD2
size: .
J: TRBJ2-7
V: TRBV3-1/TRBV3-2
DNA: TGTGCCAGCAGCCAAGGCCTAGCGGGCCTCTCCTACGAGCAGTACTTC
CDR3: CASSQGLAGLSYEQYF

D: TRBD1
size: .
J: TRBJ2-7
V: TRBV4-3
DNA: TGCGCCAGCAGTGATACAGGGGTCCCTCCCCACGAGCAGTACTTC
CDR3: CASSDTGVPPHEQYF

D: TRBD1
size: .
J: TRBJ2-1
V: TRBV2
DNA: TGTGCCAGCAAACCTACAGGGGGCTCCTACAATGAGCAGTTCTTC
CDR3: CASKPTGGSYNEQFF

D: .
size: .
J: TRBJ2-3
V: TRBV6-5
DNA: TGTGCCAGCAGTTTTCCGGGGACAGATACGCAGTATTTT
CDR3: CASSFPGTDTQYF

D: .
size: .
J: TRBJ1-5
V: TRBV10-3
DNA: TGTGCCATCAGCGACCGGCGGGATCCCCAGCCCCAGCATTTT
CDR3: CAISDRRDPQPQHF

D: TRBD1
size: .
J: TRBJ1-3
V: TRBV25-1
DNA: TGTGCCAGCAGTGAAAGGACAGGGGGCTATGGAAACACCATATATTTT
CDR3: CASSERTGGYGNTIYF

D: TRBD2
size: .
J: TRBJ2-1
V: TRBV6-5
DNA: TGTGCCAGCAGTTACTCGACTAGCACGGATAGAAAGTTCTTC
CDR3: CASSYSTSTDRKFF

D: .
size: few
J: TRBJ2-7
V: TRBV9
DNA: TGTGCCAGCAGCGTAGTTAGCGGACCACTCTACGAGCAGTACTTC
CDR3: CASSVVSGPLYEQYF

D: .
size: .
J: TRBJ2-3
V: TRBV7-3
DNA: TGTGCCAGCAGCTTGATATCAGGGGCAGATACGCAGTATTTT
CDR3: CASSLISGADTQYF

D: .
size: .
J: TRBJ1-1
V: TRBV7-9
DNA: TGTGCCAGCAGCTTCGGGACAAACAAAGCTTTCTTT
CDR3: CASSFGTNKAFF

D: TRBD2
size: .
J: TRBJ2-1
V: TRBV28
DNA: TGTGCCAGCACCATGCCTTTCGGACTAGCGGCAGAGCAGTTCTTC
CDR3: CASTMPFGLAAEQFF

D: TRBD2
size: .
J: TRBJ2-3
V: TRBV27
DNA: TGTGCCAGCGCCCTAGCGGGGACCCCAGATACGCAGTATTTT
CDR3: CASALAGTPDTQYF

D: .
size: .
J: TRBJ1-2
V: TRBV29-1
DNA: TGCAGCGTTGACGGAGGGCCTAACTATGGCTACACCTTC
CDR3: CSVDGGPNYGYTF

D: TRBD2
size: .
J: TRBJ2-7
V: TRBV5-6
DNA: TGTGCCAGCACCTCGGGAGGGGGCTACGAGCAGTACTTC
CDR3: CASTSGGGYEQYF

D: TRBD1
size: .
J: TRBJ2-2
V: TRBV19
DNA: TGTGCCAGCAAGAAGGACAGGGGCCCGCCCTACACCGGGGAGCTGTTTTTT
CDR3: CASKKDRGPPYTGELFF

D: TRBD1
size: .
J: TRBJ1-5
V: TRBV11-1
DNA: TGTGCCAGCAGCTTAGGGACAGGGCTAGGGCAGCCCCAGCATTTT
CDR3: CASSLGTGLGQPQHF

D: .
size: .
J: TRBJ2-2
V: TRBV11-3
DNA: TGTGCCAGCGGTGCGGGGACTTCCAACACCGGGGAGCTGTTTTTT
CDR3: CASGAGTSNTGELFF

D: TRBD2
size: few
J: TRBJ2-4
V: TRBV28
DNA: TGTGCCAGCAGTTTACCCCGACTAGCGGGAGGGTTGGGACTAGCCAAAAACATTCAGTACTTC
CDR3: CASSLPRLAGGLGLAKNIQYF

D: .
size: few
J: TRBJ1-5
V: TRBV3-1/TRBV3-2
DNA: TGTGCCAGCAGCCCACTACCGGGAATCAATCAGCCCCAGCATTTT
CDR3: CASSPLPGINQPQHF

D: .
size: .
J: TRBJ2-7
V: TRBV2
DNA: TGTGCCAGCAGTGAAGAATACGTCGGGGGGCTCGAGCAGTACTTC
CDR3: CASSEEYVGGLEQYF

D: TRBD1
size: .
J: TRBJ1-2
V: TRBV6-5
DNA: TGTGCCAGCAGAGGGACAGGGTGGGATCACTATGGCTACACCTTC
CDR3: CASRGTGWDHYGYTF

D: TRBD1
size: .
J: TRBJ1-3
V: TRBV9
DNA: TGTGCCAGCAGCCCACGGGACAGCTCCCCAAGTACCCGTGGAAACACCATATATTTT
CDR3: CASSPRDSSPSTRGNTIYF

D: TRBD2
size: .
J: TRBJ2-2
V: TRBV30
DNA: TGTGCCTGTAAATCCGGGACTACCAAGTACACCGGGGAGCTGTTTTTT
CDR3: CACKSGTTKYTGELFF

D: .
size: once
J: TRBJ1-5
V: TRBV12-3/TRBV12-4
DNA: TGTGCCAGCAGCCAAGAGGGTCAGCCCCAGCATTTT
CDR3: CASSQEGQPQHF